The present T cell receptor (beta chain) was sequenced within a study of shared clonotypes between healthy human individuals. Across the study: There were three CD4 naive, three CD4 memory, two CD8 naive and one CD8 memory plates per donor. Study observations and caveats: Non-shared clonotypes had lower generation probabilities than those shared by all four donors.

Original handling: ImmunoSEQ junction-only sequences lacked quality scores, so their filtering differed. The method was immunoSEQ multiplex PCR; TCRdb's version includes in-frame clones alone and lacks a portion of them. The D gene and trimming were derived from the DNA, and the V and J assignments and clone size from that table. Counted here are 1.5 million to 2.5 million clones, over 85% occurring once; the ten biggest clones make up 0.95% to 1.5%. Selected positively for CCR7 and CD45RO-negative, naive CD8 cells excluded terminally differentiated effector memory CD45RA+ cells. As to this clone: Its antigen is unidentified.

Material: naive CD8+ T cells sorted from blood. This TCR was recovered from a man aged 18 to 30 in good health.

The CDR3 bases are TGTGCCAGCAGCGCATCAGGGGAGGCAAATGGCTACACCTTC. Its translation is CASSASGEANGYTF. This chain connects TRBV6-1 to TRBJ1-2, with D perhaps matching TRBD1 (6 bases). This CDR3 contains 14 residues. The V end lost 6 bases, the J end lost 6 bases, and 17 bases lay between the germline ends. Germline lookup yields CDR1 MNHNS and CDR2 SASEGT.